This entry lists 30 T cell receptor beta chains sequenced from one sample in a study of T cells in Graves' hyperthyroidism and ophthalmopathy. The investigators amplified TCR beta CDR3 regions from RNA transcripts. TCR CDR3 underwent first-round RT-PCR with the HTBI primer set. TCRdb recomputed calls from the multiplex PCR reads with MiXCR, one row per CDR3 protein. The repertoire holds approximately 510,000 distinct CDR3 sequences, with less than 25% as singletons. The material sequenced was blood. The receptors stem from a man in his late teens or twenties with Graves' hyperthyroidism.

The J gene is TRBJ2-7, the V gene TRBV15, with a possible D match to TRBD2 (6 bases). The CDR3 is made up of 15 amino acids. V lost 6 bases to trimming and J lost 3 bases, with 18 bases between them. Germline V lookup: CDR1 LNHNV, CDR2 YYDKDF (reference sequence). Here the CDR3 DNA reads TGTGCCACCAGTTGGAGGGGCTCCTCCCGCTACGAGCAGTACTTC. Amino acids: CATSWRGSSRYEQYF.

The rearrangement uses TRBV20-1 and TRBJ2-5; D is unresolved. V was cut by 1 base and J by 9 bases, with 9 bases left in between. Germline loops: CDR1 DFQATT, CDR2 SNEGSKA (reference sequence). The CDR3 is 11 residues long. CDR3 coding DNA: TGCAGTGCTAGAGGGTTTTTGGCCCAGTACTTC. Its protein is CSARGFLAQYF.

In its sample, this clonotype was seen many times. The chain is built from TRBV6-1 and TRBJ1-5; D gene uncertain. Germline values: CDR1 MNHNS, CDR2 SASEGT. The CDR3 spans 16 residues. V lost 6 bases and J 1 base, leaving 16 bases between the germline ends. CDR3 coding DNA: TGTGCCAGCAGGGATCTTAAAGGCAGGAGCAATCAGCCCCAGCATTTT. It specifies CASRDLKGRSNQPQHF.

Ten or more counts support this clonotype. J is TRBJ1-1 and V is TRBV28; a possible D gene is TRBD1 (5 bases). Germline CDR1 MDHEN, CDR2 SYDVKM. The CDR3 loop spans 14 amino acids. Trimming took 6 bases from V and 1 from J, leaving 12 bases between them. The CDR3 is CASRGAGRNTEAFF. The CDR3 region has the DNA TGTGCCAGCAGAGGGGCAGGGAGGAACACTGAAGCTTTCTTT.

This clonotype showed up many times. CDR3 region: CAIGYSGGEETQYF. CDR3 DNA: TGTGCCATCGGCTATAGCGGGGGCGAAGAGACCCAGTACTTC. This chain joins TRBV10-3 and TRBJ2-5, with 9 bases aligning to TRBD2. The CDR3 sequence is 14 residues long. CDR1 and CDR2 (germline): ENHRY, SYGVKD. J gave up 3 bases and V 8 bases, and 7 bases lay outside the gene matches.

J is TRBJ1-2 and V is TRBV11-2, with 7 bases identical to TRBD1. Germline V lookup: CDR1 SGHAT, CDR2 FQNNGV. This CDR3 has 16 residues. Trimming took 4 bases from V and 7 from J; bases not matched to a gene: 15. The CDR3 protein is CASSYGQARSYGGYTF. CDR3 nucleotides: TGTGCCAGCAGCTATGGACAGGCACGGTCGTATGGTGGCTACACCTTC.

This clonotype appeared many times. V and J are TRBV12-3 or TRBV12-4 and TRBJ1-5; unclear D gene. The CDR3 runs to 13 residues. The V and J ends lost 6 bases and 7 bases respectively, with 13 bases between them. The DNA of the CDR3 is TGTGCCAGCAGGGAAAGGCGCGAACAGCCCCAGCATTTT. Translation: CASRERREQPQHF.

This clonotype was counted ten times or more. The V call is TRBV6-1, the J call TRBJ1-5; D possibly corresponds to TRBD1 (5 bases). Germline CDR1 is MNHNS and CDR2 is SASEGT. Trimming left V 6 bases short and J 4 bases short, with 16 bases between. CDR3 length equals 15 residues. CDR3 coding DNA: TGTGCCAGCAGCGAGAATAGACAGCAGAATCAGCCCCAGCATTTT. Its translation: CASSENRQQNQPQHF.

This clonotype was detected many times. This chain connects TRBV29-1 to TRBJ1-1, with 7 bases that match TRBD1. J lost 1 base, V lost 0 bases, and 5 bases had no gene match. Germline CDR1 SQVTM, CDR2 ANQGSEA. The CDR3 has 15 residues. The chain's CDR3 is CSVEDSGTANTEAFF. As DNA, the CDR3 is TGCAGCGTTGAAGACTCAGGGACAGCGAACACTGAAGCTTTCTTT.

The rearrangement uses TRBV6-2 or TRBV6-3 and TRBJ1-5, with a tentative D call TRBD1 (5 bases). The CDR3 sequence is 15 residues long. The germline V gene encodes CDR1 MNHEY and CDR2 SVGEGT. Trimming took off 5 bases at V and 0 bases at J, with 11 bases between the two ends. CDR3 coding DNA: TGTGCCAGCAGTCCCGGGACTAATAGCAATCAGCCCCAGCATTTT. Protein product: CASSPGTNSNQPQHF.

This chain connects TRBV6-5 to TRBJ1-1; weak D call: TRBD1 (5 bases). V was clipped by 0 bases and J by 1 base, with 12 bases between them. The CDR3 totals 16 residues. Germline CDR1 reads MNHEY; CDR2 reads SVGAGI. The CDR3 nucleotides are TGTGCCAGCAGTTACTCGACAGTTGAAGAGAACACTGAAGCTTTCTTT. It encodes CASSYSTVEENTEAFF.

This clonotype was recorded only once. The J gene is TRBJ2-2, the V gene TRBV12-3 or TRBV12-4; 10 bases match TRBD2. With 4 bases clipped from V and 6 bases from J, the junction kept 14 bases outside the gene matches. The CDR3 extends over 18 amino acids. The CDR3 protein is CASSSSSPSGRRAGELFF. CDR3 DNA sequence: TGTGCCAGCAGTTCCAGTTCCCCTAGCGGGAGACGGGCCGGGGAGCTGTTTTTT.

A few counts support this clonotype. This chain links TRBV12-5 with TRBJ1-1; D is perhaps TRBD1 (5 bases). Germline values: CDR1 LGHNT, CDR2 FRNRAP. The ends were cut back, 6 bases at V and 4 bases at J, with 18 bases in the middle. This CDR3 contains 15 residues. The CDR3 here is CASGPDAGKFTEAFF. In DNA, the CDR3 is TGTGCTAGTGGACCAGATGCAGGGAAATTCACTGAAGCTTTCTTT.

The V and J genes are TRBV20-1 and TRBJ1-5, with D unresolved. The CDR3 is made up of 14 amino acids. The germline CDR1 and CDR2 sequences are DFQATT and SNEGSKA (reference sequence). The V and J ends lost 6 bases and 0 bases respectively, with 12 bases between them. The CDR3 here is CSASPEDSNQPQHF. CDR3 sequence (DNA): TGCAGTGCCTCCCCCGAGGATAGCAATCAGCCCCAGCATTTT.

In this sample, this clonotype turned up a few times. The chain employs TRBV4-2 and TRBJ1-5; D ambiguous. Trimming shortened V by 4 bases and J by 3 bases, and 10 bases separated the two germline ends. The CDR3 is 14 amino acids. In germline, CDR1 is LGHNA, CDR2 YNFKEQ. The CDR3 protein is CASSLDQFNQPQHF. Here the CDR3 DNA reads TGTGCCAGCAGCCTCGATCAGTTCAATCAGCCCCAGCATTTT.

This clonotype was detected only a few times. V usage is TRBV2 and J usage is TRBJ1-1; a possible D gene is TRBD1 (6 bases). From germline, CDR1 is SNHLY and CDR2 FYNNEI. Trimming removed 6 bases from V and 4 bases from J, with 15 bases in between. The CDR3 consists of 14 residues. The CDR3, as DNA: TGTGCCAGCAGCCAGAACAGGGCCGGCACTGAAGCTTTCTTT. Protein sequence: CASSQNRAGTEAFF.

The table lists this clonotype with many counts. This chain connects TRBV6-1 to TRBJ2-5; D possibly matches TRBD1 or TRBD2 (7 bases each). CDR3 length equals 16 residues. V dropped 6 bases and J dropped 1 base, with 18 bases sitting between them. Germline lookup yields CDR1 MNHNS and CDR2 SASEGT. This CDR3 is CASREQGRGPQETQYF. DNA for the CDR3: TGTGCCAGCAGGGAACAGGGGAGGGGGCCCCAAGAGACCCAGTACTTC.

Comment on this clonotype: This CDR3 is missing its conserved last phenylalanine or tryptophan, likely due to a read error. This rearrangement joins TRBV24-1 to TRBJ2-7; possible D gene TRBD2, 6 bases. CDR3 length: 15 amino acids. The germline V gene has CDR1 KGHDR and CDR2 SFDVKD. The V end was cut by 4 bases, the J end by 6 bases, with 18 bases between. CDR3 residues: CATSDTRDSSGEQYY. CDR3 coding DNA: TGTGCCACCAGTGACACTCGGGACTCTTCTGGCGAGCAGTACTAC.

The gene calls are TRBV28 and TRBJ2-5; a weak D match, TRBD2 (5 bases). The V end lost 6 bases, the J end lost 9 bases, and 14 bases lay between the germline ends. The CDR3 runs to 12 residues. Germline values: CDR1 MDHEN, CDR2 SYDVKM. CDR3 protein: CASSPTLRAQYF. The CDR3 bases are TGTGCCAGCAGCCCTACTCTGCGGGCCCAGTACTTC.

This clonotype was recorded a few times. The genes are TRBV24-1 and TRBJ1-2, with unresolved D. Between the trimmed V and J ends, which lost 7 bases and 4 bases, there was a span of 9 bases. Germline V gives CDR1 KGHDR, CDR2 SFDVKD. The CDR3 length is 12 residues. The DNA for the CDR3 is TGTGCCACCAGCGACGGGCTCTATGGCTACACCTTC. It translates to CATSDGLYGYTF.

This clonotype was recorded at least ten times. The chain links TRBV19 to TRBJ1-5; no definite D call. This CDR3 is 13 amino acids long. With 6 bases removed from V and 6 bases from J, the gap between germline ends came to 12 bases. Germline CDR1 LNHDA, CDR2 SQIVND (reference sequence). CDR3 nucleotides: TGTGCCAGTAGCTCCTTACGGGTTCAGCCCCAGCATTTT. This codes for CASSSLRVQPQHF.

This clonotype was found a few times. V is TRBV3-1 and J is TRBJ2-7; D is perhaps TRBD1 (5 bases). In germline, CDR1 is LGHDT, CDR2 YNNKEL (reference sequence). This CDR3 has 15 residues. Deletions cut 1 base from V and 5 bases from J, with 15 bases between. Written as DNA, the CDR3 is TGTGCCAGCAGCCAAGTGTGGGGCGCGAGTCACGAGCAGTACTTC. Its protein product is CASSQVWGASHEQYF.

This clonotype was observed at least ten times. This chain links TRBV6-5 with TRBJ1-6, with 7 bases identical to TRBD1. V was pared by 4 bases and J by 9 bases, with 6 bases of the junction left unmatched. The CDR3 is made up of 14 amino acids. Looked up from germline, CDR1 is MNHEY and CDR2 is SVGAGI. The CDR3 nucleotides are TGTGCCAGCAGTTCCGGGACAGTGGCTTCACCCCTCCACTTT. Translating gives CASSSGTVASPLHF.

This clonotype was detected only a few times. The chain is built from TRBV13 and TRBJ2-5, with D possibly being TRBD2 (5 bases). This CDR3 has 15 residues. Germline V gene sequence: CDR1 PRHDT, CDR2 FYEKMQ (reference sequence). V was cut by 2 bases and J by 5 bases, with 15 bases left in between. This chain's CDR3 is CASSLFSGERETQYF. In DNA form, the CDR3 reads TGTGCCAGCAGCTTATTTTCTGGGGAGCGGGAGACCCAGTACTTC.

The table lists this clonotype with many counts. The rearrangement joins TRBV6-1 to TRBJ2-7; D possibly corresponds to TRBD2 (6 bases). CDR1 is MNHNS and CDR2 is SASEGT in the germline V gene. The ends were cut back, 10 bases at V and 3 bases at J, with 13 bases in the middle. CDR3 length: 12 residues. The CDR3 loop is CATRGGGYEQYF. The CDR3 coding sequence is TGTGCCACCCGGGGAGGCGGCTACGAGCAGTACTTC.

This clonotype was picked up many times. This chain joins TRBV6-2 or TRBV6-3 and TRBJ1-5, with TRBD1 matching 9 bases. The ends lost 8 bases at V and 0 bases at J; junction bases unmatched: 5. Germline CDR1 and CDR2: MNHEY and SVGEGT. The CDR3 has 15 amino acids. This chain's CDR3 is CASDSTGGSNQPQHF. CDR3 DNA sequence: TGTGCCAGCGATTCGACAGGGGGTAGCAATCAGCCCCAGCATTTT.

V is TRBV12-3 or TRBV12-4 and J is TRBJ1-1; D gene ambiguous. The V end was cut by 5 bases, the J end by 4 bases, with 14 bases between. CDR3 length equals 14 residues. The CDR3 nucleotides read TGTGCCAGCAGTCCAGCGAATCGGGGCACTGAAGCTTTCTTT. This gives the protein CASSPANRGTEAFF.

This clonotype was counted at least ten times. The chain links TRBV11-2 to TRBJ2-7; 7 bases line up with TRBD2. The CDR3 length is 15 residues. Germline loops: CDR1 SGHAT, CDR2 FQNNGV. V was clipped by 5 bases and J by 1 base; unmatched bases: 8. The CDR3 DNA reads as TGTGCCAGCAGCCTAAGAGCGGGGAAATCCTACGAGCAGTACTTC. Translated: CASSLRAGKSYEQYF. Supplemented by reference TRBV11-2 and TRBJ2-7, the full variable domain reads EAGVAQSPRYKIIEKRQSVAFWCNPISGHATLYWYQQILGQGPKLLIQFQNNGVVDDSQLPKDRFSAERLKGVDSTLKIQPAKLEDSAVYLCASSLRAGKSYEQYFGPGTRLTVT.

This clonotype was found a few times. The chain recombines TRBV4-2 with TRBJ2-2, with 7 bases identical to TRBD1. With 2 bases clipped from V and 4 bases from J, the junction kept 1 base outside the gene matches. Germline V gene sequence: CDR1 LGHNA, CDR2 YNFKEQ. The CDR3 is 14 amino acids. The CDR3, as DNA: TGTGCCAGCAGCCAATCAGGGGGCACCGGGGAGCTGTTTTTT. Encoded protein: CASSQSGGTGELFF.

CDR3: CASSLYTSGNTGELFF. The CDR3 nucleotides are TGCGCCAGCAGCTTGTACACCTCAGGGAACACCGGGGAGCTGTTTTTT. J is TRBJ2-2 and V is TRBV5-1; no clear D. CDR3 length: 16 residues. From germline, CDR1 is SGHRS and CDR2 YFSETQ. V lost 1 base and J 1 base, leaving 11 bases between the germline ends.